A selection of T cell receptor beta chains follows, all from one sample in a study of blood T cell repertoires in COVID-19. This table comes from immunoSEQ multiplex PCR, and its TCRdb copy is limited to in-frame clones, with some not included. The sample carries 95,000 to 150,000 clones, just over 85% recorded once. Sequenced: peripheral blood. These receptors all stem from a man aged 35-49 years with acute or convalescent COVID-19. Both conserved end residues are trimmed from each CDR3. The order of the fields is V gene, J gene, CDR3 protein.

>TRBV19|TRBJ2-3
ASSMGLGDTDTQY
>TRBV24-1|TRBJ2-1
ATSDPNRQSNEQF
>TRBV21-1|TRBJ1-4
ASSQRGSGGRAEKLF
>TRBV7-9|TRBJ2-1
ASSPRSRGSSYNEQF
>TRBV5-4|TRBJ2-3
ASIPGLASGDTQY
>TRBV15|TRBJ2-6
ATSRVSPSGANVLT
>TRBV19|TRBJ2-4
ASSPETGPLAKNIQY
>TRBV2|TRBJ2-2
ASSRRVGTGELF
>TRBV5-5|TRBJ2-2
ASSLKAGSTGELF
>TRBV30|TRBJ1-2
AWSVGQGSNGYT
>TRBV2|TRBJ1-2
AREWGTGLAGYT
>TRBV19|TRBJ1-3
ASSEFAGTGSGNTIY
>TRBV7-2|TRBJ1-3
ASSYQGSGNTIY
>TRBV23-1|TRBJ1-2
ASSQGQGDYGYT
>TRBV14|TRBJ1-3
ASSWTGSGNTIY
>TRBV7-8|TRBJ1-2
ASSLGPGGYGYT
>TRBV5-1|TRBJ2-5
ASSSSIVQETQY
>TRBV3-1/TRBV3-2|TRBJ1-6
ASSLSRDRGPDSPLH
>TRBV6-6|TRBJ2-5
ASRAGAETQY
>TRBV7-9|TRBJ1-5
ASSLDSLTPQH
>TRBV6-2/TRBV6-3|TRBJ1-1
ASSYSKGRGAEAF
>TRBV7-6|TRBJ2-2
ASSRLAGGAGELF
>TRBV4-2|TRBJ2-1
ASSQAGARNNEQF
>TRBV12-2|TRBJ1-5
ASRLALRGCSNQPQH
>TRBV2|TRBJ1-3
ASSEGDRYYSGNTIY
>TRBV5-4|TRBJ1-6
ASTREVSDSPLH
>TRBV18|TRBJ2-5
ASSERLGVGGHPETQY
>TRBV4-2|TRBJ1-1
ASSQDRQGATEAF
>TRBV6-1|TRBJ1-5
ASSDGAPGDQPQH
>TRBV6-2/TRBV6-3|TRBJ2-3
ASSPRRGIDPSTDTQY
>TRBV19|TRBJ1-5
ASSIEGRGVGNQPQH
>TRBV7-9|TRBJ1-6
ASSFEDSPLH
>TRBV5-1|TRBJ1-3
ASSLQGQSSGNTIY
>TRBV4-3|TRBJ1-3
ASSQGAQTRNTIY
>TRBV7-2|TRBJ2-5
ASSLPGGGRETQY
>TRBV4-2|TRBJ2-1
ASSQEEGLYIEQF
>TRBV5-1|TRBJ1-4
ASSAGGSNEKLF
>TRBV5-1|TRBJ1-2
ASSLGTGGYGYT
>TRBV2|TRBJ1-5
ASSPVLNRNQPQH
>TRBV19|TRBJ2-7
ASSTGQTKEQY